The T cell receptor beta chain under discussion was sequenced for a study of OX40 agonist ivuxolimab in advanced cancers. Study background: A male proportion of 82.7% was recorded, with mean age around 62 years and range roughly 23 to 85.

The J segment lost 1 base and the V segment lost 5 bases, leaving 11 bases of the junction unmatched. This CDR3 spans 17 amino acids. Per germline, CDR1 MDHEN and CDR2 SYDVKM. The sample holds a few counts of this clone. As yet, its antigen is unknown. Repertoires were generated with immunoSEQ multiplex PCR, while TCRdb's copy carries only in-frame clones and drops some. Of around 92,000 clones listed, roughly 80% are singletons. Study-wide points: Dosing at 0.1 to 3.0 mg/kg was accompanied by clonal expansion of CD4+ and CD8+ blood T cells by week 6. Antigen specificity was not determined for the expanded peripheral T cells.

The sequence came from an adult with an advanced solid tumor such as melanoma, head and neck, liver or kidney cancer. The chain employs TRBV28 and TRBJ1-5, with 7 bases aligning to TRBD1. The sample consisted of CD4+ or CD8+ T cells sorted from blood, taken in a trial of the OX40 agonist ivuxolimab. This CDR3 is CASSTPQTGWSNQPQHF. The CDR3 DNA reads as TGTGCCAGCAGTACTCCCCAGACAGGGTGGAGCAATCAGCCCCAGCATTTT.